Given below is one TCR beta chain in context. Its specificity is not known. These data belong to a study of OX40 agonist ivuxolimab in advanced cancers. Study observations and caveats: Among the lowest peripheral clonal expansion occurred in 0.1-3.0 mg/kg partial responders.

This CDR3 has 14 amino acids. Germline V CDR1 and CDR2: SGHNT, YYREEE (reference sequence). V was clipped by 4 bases and J by 5 bases, with 15 bases between them. Libraries were prepared by immunoSEQ multiplex PCR; TCRdb keeps only in-frame clonotypes and omits some of them. The data contain 48,000 or so clones, about nine tenths of them singletons. Systemic immunosuppression or a history of autoimmune disease excluded patients. The material sequenced was CD4+ or CD8+ T cells sorted from blood, taken in a trial of the OX40 agonist ivuxolimab. The chain is built from TRBV5-4 and TRBJ2-5; TRBD1 or TRBD2 may be the D gene (7 bases each). The sequence came from an adult with an advanced solid tumor such as melanoma, head and neck, liver or kidney cancer. CDR3 amino acids: CASSQGGGKETQYF. In DNA form, the CDR3 reads TGTGCCAGCAGCCAGGGAGGGGGCAAGGAGACCCAGTACTTC.